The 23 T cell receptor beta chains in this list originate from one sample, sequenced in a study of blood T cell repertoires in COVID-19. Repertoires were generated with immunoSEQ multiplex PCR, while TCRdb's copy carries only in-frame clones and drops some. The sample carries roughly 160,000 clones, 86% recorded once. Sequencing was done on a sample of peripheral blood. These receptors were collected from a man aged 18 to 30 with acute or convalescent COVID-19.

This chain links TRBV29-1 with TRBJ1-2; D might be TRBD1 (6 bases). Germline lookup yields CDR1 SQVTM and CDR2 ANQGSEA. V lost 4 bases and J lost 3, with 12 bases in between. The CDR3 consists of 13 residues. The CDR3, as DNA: TGCAGCGTTGTTCGGGGGGCGGACTATGGCTACACCTTC. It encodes CSVVRGADYGYTF. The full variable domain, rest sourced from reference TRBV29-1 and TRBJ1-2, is SAVISQKPSRDICQRGTSLTIQCQVDSQVTMMFWYRQQPGQSLTLIATANQGSEATYESGFVIDKFPISRPNLTFSTLTVSNMSPEDSSIYLCSVVRGADYGYTFGSGTRLTVV.

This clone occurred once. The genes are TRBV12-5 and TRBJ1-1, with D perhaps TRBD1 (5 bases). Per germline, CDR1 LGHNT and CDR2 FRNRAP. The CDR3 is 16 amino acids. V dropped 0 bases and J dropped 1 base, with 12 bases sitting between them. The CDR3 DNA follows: TGTGCTAGTGGTTTGGTGGGTGGCAGGGAGAACACTGAAGCTTTCTTT. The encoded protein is CASGLVGGRENTEAFF.

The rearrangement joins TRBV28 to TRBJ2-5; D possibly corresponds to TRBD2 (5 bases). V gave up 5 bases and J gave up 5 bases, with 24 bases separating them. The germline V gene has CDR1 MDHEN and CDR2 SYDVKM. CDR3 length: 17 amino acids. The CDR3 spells CASSQRRGKIDSETQYF. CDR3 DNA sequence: TGTGCCAGCAGTCAAAGGAGAGGGAAGATTGATTCGGAGACCCAGTACTTC.

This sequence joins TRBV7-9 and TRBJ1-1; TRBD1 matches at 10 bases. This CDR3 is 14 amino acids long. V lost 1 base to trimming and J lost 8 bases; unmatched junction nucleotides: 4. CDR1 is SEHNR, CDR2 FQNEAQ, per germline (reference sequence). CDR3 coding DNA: TGTGCCAGCAGCTTAGGACAGGGGGCTAGGGAAGCTTTCTTT. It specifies CASSLGQGAREAFF.

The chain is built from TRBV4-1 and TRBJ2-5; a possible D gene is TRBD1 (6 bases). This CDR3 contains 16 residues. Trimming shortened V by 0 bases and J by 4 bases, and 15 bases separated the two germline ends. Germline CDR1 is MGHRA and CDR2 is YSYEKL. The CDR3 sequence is CASSQELQGDLETQYF. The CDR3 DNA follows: TGCGCCAGCAGCCAAGAATTACAGGGAGATTTAGAGACCCAGTACTTC.

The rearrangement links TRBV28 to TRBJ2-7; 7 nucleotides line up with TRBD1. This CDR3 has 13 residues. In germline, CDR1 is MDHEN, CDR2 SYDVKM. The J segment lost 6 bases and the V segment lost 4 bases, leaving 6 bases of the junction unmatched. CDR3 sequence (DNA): TGTGCCAGCAGTTGGGACGGACAGGTCGAGCAGTACGTC. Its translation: CASSWDGQVEQYV.

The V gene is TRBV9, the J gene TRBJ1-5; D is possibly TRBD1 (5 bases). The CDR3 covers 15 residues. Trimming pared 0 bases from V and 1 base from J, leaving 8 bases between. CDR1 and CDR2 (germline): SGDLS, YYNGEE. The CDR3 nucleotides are TGTGCCAGCAGCGTAGACGGGGGGAGCAATCAGCCCCAGCATTTT. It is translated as CASSVDGGSNQPQHF.

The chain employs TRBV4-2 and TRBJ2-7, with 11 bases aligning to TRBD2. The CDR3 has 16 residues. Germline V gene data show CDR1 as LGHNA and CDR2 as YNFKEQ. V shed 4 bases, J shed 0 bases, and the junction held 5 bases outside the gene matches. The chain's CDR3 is CASSPASGGPSYEQYF. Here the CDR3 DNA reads TGTGCCAGCAGCCCTGCTAGCGGGGGGCCCTCCTACGAGCAGTACTTC.

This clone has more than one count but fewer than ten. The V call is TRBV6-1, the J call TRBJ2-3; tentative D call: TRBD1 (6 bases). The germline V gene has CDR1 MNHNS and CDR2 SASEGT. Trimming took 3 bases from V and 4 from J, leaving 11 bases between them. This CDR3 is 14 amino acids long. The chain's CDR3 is CASSDYREPDTQYF. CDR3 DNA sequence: TGTGCCAGCAGTGATTACAGGGAACCAGATACGCAGTATTTT.

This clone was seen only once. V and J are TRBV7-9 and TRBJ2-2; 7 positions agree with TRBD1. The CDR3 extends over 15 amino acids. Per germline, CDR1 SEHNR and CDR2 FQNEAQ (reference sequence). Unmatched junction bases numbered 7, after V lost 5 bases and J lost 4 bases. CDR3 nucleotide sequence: TGTGCCAGCAGCCTCGGGACAGCAAGCACCGGGGAGCTGTTTTTT. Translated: CASSLGTASTGELFF.

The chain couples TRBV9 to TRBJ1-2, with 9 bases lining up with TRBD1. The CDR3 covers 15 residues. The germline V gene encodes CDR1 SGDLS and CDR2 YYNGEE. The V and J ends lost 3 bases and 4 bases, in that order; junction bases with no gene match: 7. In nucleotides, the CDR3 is TGTGCCAGCAGCGGGGACGACAGGGGGACCTATGGCTACACCTTC. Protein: CASSGDDRGTYGYTF.

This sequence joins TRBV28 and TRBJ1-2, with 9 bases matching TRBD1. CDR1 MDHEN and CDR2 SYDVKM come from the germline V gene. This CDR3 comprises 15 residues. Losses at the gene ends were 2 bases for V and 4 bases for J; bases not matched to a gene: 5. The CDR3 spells CASSLPTGGVYGYTF. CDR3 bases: TGTGCCAGCAGTTTACCAACAGGGGGCGTCTATGGCTACACCTTC.

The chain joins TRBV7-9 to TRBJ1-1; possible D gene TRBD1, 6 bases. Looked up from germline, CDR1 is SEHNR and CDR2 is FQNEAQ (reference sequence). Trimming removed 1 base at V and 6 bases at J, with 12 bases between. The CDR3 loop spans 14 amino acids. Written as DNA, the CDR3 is TGTGCCAGCAGCTTAGGACAGGTTTGGGCTGAAGCTTTCTTT. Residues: CASSLGQVWAEAFF.

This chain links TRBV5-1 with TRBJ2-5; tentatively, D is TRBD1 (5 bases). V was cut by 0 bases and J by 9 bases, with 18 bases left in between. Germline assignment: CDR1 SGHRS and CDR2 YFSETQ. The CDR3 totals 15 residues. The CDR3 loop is CASSLDNGDVGPQYF. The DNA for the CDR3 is TGCGCCAGCAGCTTGGACAATGGGGATGTGGGGCCCCAGTACTTC.

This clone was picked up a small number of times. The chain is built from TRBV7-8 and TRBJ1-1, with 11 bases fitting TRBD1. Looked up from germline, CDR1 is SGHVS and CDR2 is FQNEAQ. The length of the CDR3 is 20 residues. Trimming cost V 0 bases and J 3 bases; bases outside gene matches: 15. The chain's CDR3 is CASSLAKPWDRGSPDTEAFF. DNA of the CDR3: TGTGCCAGCAGCTTAGCGAAACCGTGGGACAGGGGGTCCCCGGACACTGAAGCTTTCTTT.

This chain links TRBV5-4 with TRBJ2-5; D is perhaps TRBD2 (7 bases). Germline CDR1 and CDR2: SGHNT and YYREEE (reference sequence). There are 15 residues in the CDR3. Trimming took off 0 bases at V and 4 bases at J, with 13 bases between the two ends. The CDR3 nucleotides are TGTGCCAGCAGCTTGGTGGGGGGGCAGGGAGAGACCCAGTACTTC. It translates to CASSLVGGQGETQYF.

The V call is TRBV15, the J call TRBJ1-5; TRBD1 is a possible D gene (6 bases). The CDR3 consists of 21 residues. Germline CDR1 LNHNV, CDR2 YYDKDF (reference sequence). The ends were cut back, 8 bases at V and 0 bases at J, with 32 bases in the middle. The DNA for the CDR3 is TGTGCCACCCACACTCGGGTTTTAAGGGGGATGGACGAAGATAGCAATCAGCCCCAGCATTTT. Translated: CATHTRVLRGMDEDSNQPQHF.

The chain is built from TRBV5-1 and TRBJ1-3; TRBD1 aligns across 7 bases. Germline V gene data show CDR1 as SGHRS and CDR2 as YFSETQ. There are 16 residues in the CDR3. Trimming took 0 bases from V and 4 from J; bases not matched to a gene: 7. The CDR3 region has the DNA TGCGCCAGCAGCTTGGACAACAGGGGTCAGGGAAACACCATATATTTT. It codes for CASSLDNRGQGNTIYF.

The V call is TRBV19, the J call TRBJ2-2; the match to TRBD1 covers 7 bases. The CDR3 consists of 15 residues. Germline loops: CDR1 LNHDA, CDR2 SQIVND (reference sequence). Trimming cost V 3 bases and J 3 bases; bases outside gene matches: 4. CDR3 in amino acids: CASSILGQDTGELFF. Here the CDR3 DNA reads TGTGCCAGTAGTATTTTAGGACAGGACACCGGGGAGCTGTTTTTT.

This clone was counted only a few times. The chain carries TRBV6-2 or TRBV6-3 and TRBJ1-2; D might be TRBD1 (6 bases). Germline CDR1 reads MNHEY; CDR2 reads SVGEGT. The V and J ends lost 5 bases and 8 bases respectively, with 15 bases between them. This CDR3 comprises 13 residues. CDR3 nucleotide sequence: TGTGCCAGCAGTGATACTTACAGGGACGGCTACACCTTC. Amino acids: CASSDTYRDGYTF.

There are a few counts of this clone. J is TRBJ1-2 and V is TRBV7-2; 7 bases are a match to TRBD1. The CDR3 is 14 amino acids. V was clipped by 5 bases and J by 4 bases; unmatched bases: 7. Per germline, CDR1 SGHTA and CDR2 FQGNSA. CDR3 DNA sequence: TGTGCCAGCAGCCCGTTTCGGGACAGCTATGGCTACACCTTC. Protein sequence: CASSPFRDSYGYTF.

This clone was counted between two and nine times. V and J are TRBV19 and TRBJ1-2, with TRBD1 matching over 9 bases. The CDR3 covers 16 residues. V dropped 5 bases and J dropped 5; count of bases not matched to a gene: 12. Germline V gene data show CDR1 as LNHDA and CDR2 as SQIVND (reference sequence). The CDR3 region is CASSPGQGFDGYGYTF. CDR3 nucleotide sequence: TGTGCCAGTAGTCCGGGACAGGGTTTTGATGGTTATGGCTACACCTTC.

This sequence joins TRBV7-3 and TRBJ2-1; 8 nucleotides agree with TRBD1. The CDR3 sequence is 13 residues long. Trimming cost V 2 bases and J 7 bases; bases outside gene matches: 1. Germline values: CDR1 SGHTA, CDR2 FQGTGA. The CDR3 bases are TGTGCCAGCAGCTTAGACAGGGGTAATGAGCAGTTCTTC. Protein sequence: CASSLDRGNEQFF.